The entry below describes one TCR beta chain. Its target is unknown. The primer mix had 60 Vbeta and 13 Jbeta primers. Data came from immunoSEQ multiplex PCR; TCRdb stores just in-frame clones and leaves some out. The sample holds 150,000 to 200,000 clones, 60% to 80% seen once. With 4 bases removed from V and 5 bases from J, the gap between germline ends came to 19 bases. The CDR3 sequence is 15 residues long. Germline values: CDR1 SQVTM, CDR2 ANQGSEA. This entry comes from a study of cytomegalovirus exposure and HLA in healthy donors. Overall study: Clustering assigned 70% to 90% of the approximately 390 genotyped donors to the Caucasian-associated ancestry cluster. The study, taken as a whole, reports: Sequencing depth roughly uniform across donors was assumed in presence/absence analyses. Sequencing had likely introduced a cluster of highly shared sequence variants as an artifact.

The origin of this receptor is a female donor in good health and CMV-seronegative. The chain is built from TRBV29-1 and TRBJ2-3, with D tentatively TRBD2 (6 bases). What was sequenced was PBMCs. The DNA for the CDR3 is TGCAGCGTTGGTCTTCCTAGCGCCCTGGGAGATACGCAGTATTTT. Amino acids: CSVGLPSALGDTQYF.